This is a list of T cell receptor beta chains from one sample in a study of blood T cell repertoires in COVID-19. Produced via immunoSEQ multiplex PCR; TCRdb's table is partial and in-frame only. The sample shows about 200,000 clones, just under 85% of them seen only once. Sequenced: peripheral blood. Source of these receptors: a man in his 60s with COVID-19, enrolled during active disease. The CDR3 runs from the conserved cysteine through the conserved F or W. Each record gives: CDR3 length, J gene, V gene, CDR3 protein.

>15|TRBJ2-1|TRBV27
CASSLRAGVGNEQFF
>16|TRBJ1-2|TRBV7-3
CASSLTMGGEMDGYTF
>14|TRBJ2-2|TRBV7-3
CASSLASSAGELFF
>16|TRBJ1-6|TRBV5-5
CASSGTGRTYNSPLHF
>12|TRBJ1-2|TRBV7-9
CASSFRSGGYTF
>15|TRBJ2-1|TRBV5-1
CASSRTSGMVYEQFF
>16|TRBJ2-3|TRBV5-4
CASSAVAGGQKDTQYF
>13|TRBJ2-7|TRBV28
CATGRRVPYEQYF
>14|TRBJ2-3|TRBV27
CASSLRGRGDTQYF
>12|TRBJ1-2|TRBV19
CAGGQGVSGYTF
>15|TRBJ1-2|TRBV6-5
CASFSPGAKGRGYTF
>13|TRBJ1-1|TRBV27
CASSFRQNTEAFF
>15|TRBJ1-1|TRBV4-3
CASSPWAGSNTEAFF
>15|TRBJ2-5|TRBV18
CASSPKRTGQETQYF
>14|TRBJ1-5|TRBV3-1/TRBV3-2
CASSYPGANQPQHF